This T cell receptor beta chain was recorded in a study of monozygotic twins with cystic fibrosis. Clones were read by immunoSEQ multiplex PCR, and TCRdb kept only the in-frame ones, dropping some. The profile shows around 36,000 clones, over 60% of them singletons. In this sample, this clone turned up a few times. Its cognate antigen is unknown. Study results and caveats: Low clonality (median about 0.0095) suggested a mostly naive repertoire. Unrelated CF individuals shared fewer identical clonotypes than monozygotic CF twins.

CDR1 MGHDK and CDR2 SYGVNS come from the germline V gene. The CDR3 totals 13 residues. With 5 bases removed from V and 1 base from J, the gap between germline ends came to 8 bases. This chain uses TRBV25-1 with TRBJ1-1; D unresolved. The origin of this receptor is a girl aged 10 to 17 with cystic fibrosis. The sample taken for sequencing was blood. CDR3: CASSFRWNTEAFF. As DNA, the CDR3 is TGTGCCAGCAGTTTTCGGTGGAACACTGAAGCTTTCTTT.